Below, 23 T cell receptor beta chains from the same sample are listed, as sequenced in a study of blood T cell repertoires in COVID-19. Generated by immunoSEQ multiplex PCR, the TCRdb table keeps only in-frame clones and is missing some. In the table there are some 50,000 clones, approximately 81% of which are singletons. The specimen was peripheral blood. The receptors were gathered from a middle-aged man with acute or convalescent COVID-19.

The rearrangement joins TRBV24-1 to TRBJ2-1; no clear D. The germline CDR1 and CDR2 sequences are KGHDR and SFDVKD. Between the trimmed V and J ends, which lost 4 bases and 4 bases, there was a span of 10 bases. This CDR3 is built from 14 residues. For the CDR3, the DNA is TGTGCCACCAGTGACCCTACAGAGTACAATGAGCAGTTCTTC. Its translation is CATSDPTEYNEQFF.

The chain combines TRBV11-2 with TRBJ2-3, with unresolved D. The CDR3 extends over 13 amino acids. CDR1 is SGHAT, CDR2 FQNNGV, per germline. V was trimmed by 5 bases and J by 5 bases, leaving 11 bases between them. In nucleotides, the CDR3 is TGTGCCAGCAGCAAGCTTCACCTAGATACGCAGTATTTT. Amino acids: CASSKLHLDTQYF.

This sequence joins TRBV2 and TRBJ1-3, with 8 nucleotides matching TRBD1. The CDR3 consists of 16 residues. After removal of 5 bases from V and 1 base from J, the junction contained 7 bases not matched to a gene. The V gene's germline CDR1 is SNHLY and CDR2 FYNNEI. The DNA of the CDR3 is TGTGCCAGCAGTCGTAAGACAGGGGATTCTGGAAACACCATATATTTT. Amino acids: CASSRKTGDSGNTIYF.

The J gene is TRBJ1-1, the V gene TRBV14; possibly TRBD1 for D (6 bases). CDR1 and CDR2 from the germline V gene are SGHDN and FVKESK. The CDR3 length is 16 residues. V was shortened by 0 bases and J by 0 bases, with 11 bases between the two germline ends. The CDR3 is CASSQDSGQMNTEAFF. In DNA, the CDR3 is TGTGCCAGCAGCCAAGATTCGGGACAAATGAACACTGAAGCTTTCTTT.

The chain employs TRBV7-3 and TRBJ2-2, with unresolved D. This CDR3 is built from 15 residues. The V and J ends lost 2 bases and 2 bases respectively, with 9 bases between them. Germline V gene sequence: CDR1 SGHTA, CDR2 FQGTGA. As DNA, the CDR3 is TGTGCCAGCAGCTTAGACGGTAGCAACACCGGGGAGCTGTTTTTT. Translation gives CASSLDGSNTGELFF.

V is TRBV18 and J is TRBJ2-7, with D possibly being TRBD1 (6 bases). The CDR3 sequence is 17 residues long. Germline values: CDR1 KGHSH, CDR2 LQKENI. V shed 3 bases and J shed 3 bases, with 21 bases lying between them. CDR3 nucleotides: TGTGCCAGCTCACCCATCCGGGGCAGGGGAGATCACTACGAGCAGTACTTC. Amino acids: CASSPIRGRGDHYEQYF.

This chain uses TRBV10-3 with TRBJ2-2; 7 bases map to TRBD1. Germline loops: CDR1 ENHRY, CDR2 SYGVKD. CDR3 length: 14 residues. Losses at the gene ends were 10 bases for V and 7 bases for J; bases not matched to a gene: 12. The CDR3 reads CASTQTGVGGELFF. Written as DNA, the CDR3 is TGTGCCAGCACACAAACAGGGGTGGGCGGGGAGCTGTTTTTT.

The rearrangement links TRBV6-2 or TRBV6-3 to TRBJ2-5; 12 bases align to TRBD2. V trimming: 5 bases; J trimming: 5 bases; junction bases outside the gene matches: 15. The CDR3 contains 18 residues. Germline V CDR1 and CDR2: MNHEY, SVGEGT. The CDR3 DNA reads TGTGCCAGCAGTAAGGATGGGCCAGGACTAGCGGGAATGGAGACCCAGTACTTC. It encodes CASSKDGPGLAGMETQYF.

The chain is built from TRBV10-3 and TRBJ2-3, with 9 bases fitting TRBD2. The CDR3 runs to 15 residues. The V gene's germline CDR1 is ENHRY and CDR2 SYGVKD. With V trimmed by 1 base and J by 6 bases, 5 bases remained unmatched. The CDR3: CAISEWGGGDDTQYF. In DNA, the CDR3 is TGTGCCATCAGTGAGTGGGGCGGGGGGGACGATACGCAGTATTTT.

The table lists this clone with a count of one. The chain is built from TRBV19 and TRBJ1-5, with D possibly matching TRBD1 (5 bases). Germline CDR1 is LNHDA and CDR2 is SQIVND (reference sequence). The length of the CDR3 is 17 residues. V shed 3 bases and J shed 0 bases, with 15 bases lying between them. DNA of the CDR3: TGTGCCAGTAGTATGGGGGGGGGAAGAGATAGCAATCAGCCCCAGCATTTT. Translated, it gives CASSMGGGRDSNQPQHF.

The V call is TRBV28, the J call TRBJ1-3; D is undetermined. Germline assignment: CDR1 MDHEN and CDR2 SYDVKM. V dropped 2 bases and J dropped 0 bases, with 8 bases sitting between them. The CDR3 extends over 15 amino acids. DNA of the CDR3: TGTGCCAGCAGTTTAATCGGGTTCTCTGGAAACACCATATATTTT. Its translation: CASSLIGFSGNTIYF.

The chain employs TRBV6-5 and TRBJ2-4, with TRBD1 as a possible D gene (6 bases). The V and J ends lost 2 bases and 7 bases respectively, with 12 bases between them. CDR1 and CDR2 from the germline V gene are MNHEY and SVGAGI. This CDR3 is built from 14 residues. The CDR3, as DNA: TGTGCCAGCAGTTACACCGGGACACGGAACATTCAGTACTTC. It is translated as CASSYTGTRNIQYF.

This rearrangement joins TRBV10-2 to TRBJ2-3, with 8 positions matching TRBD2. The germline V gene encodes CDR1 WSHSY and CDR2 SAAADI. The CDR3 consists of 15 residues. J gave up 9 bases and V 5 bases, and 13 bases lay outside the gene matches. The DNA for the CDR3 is TGCGCCAGCAGTCTCAGTCCTCAACTAGCGGACACGCAGTATTTT. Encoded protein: CASSLSPQLADTQYF.

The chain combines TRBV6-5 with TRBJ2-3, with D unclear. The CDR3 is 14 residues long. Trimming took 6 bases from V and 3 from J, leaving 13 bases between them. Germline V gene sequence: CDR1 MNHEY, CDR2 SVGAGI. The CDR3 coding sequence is TGTGCCAGCAGGATGGCATCCCTTACAGATACGCAGTATTTT. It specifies CASRMASLTDTQYF.

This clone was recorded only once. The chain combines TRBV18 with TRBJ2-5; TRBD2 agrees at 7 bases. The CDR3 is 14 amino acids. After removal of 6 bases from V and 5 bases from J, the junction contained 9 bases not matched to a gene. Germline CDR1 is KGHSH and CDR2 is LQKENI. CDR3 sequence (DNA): TGTGCCAGCTCCCCCGCCGGGGGGATCGAGACCCAGTACTTC. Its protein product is CASSPAGGIETQYF.

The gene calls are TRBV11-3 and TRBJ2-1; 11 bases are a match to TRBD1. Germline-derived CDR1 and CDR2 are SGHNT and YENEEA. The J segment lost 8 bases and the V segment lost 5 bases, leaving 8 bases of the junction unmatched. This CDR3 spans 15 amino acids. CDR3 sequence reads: CASSLGTGGTYEQFF. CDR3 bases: TGTGCCAGCAGCCTCGGGACAGGGGGAACCTATGAGCAGTTCTTC.

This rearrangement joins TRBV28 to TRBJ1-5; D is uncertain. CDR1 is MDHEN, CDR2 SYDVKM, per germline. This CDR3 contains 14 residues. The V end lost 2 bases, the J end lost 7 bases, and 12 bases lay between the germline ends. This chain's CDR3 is CASSLQASRQPQHF. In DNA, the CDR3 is TGTGCCAGCAGTTTACAAGCTTCCAGGCAGCCCCAGCATTTT.

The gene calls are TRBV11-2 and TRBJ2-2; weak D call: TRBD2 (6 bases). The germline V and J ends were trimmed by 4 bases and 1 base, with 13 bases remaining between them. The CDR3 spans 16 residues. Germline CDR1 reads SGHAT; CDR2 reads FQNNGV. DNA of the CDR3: TGTGCCAGCAGCTCAATAGGGACTCAGAACACCGGGGAGCTGTTTTTT. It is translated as CASSSIGTQNTGELFF.

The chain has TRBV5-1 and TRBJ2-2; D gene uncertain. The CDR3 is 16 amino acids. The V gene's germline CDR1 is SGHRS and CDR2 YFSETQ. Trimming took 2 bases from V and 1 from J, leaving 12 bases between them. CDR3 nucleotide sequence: TGCGCCAGCAGCTTCGACGGAGAGTTGAACACCGGGGAGCTGTTTTTT. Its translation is CASSFDGELNTGELFF.

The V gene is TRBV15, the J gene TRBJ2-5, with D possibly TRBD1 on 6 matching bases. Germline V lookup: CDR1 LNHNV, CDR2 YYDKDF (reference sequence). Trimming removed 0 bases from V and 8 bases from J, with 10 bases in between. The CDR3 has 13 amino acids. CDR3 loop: CATSRDSQGTQYF. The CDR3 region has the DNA TGTGCCACCAGCAGAGATTCACAGGGCACCCAGTACTTC. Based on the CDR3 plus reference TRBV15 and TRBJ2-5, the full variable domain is DAMVIQNPRYQVTQFGKPVTLSCSQTLNHNVMYWYQQKSSQAPKLLFHYYDKDFNNEADTPDNFQSRRPNTSFCFLDIRSPGLGDTAMYLCATSRDSQGTQYFGPGTRLLVL.

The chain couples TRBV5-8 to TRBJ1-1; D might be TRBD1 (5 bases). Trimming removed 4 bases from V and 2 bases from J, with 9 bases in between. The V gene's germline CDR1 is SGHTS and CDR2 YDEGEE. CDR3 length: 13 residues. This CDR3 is CASSRQSNTEAFF. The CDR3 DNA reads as TGTGCCAGCAGCCGACAGTCAAACACTGAAGCTTTCTTT.

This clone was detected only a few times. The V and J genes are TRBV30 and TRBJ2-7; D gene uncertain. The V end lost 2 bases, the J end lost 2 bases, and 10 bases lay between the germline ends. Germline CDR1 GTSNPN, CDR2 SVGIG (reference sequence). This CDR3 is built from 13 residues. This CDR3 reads CAWSFSPPYEQYF. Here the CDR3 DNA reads TGTGCCTGGAGTTTTAGTCCTCCCTACGAGCAGTACTTC.

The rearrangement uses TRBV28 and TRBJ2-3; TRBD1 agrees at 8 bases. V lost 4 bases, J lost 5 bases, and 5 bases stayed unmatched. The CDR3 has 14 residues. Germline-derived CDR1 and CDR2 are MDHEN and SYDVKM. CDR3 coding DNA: TGTGCCAGCAGTTGGAACAGGGGGGTAGATACGCAGTATTTT. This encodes CASSWNRGVDTQYF.